This record covers a single TCR beta chain. Its specificity is unknown. The V gene lost 2 bases and the J gene lost 10 bases, with 12 bases spanning the gap. The CDR3 consists of 13 residues. Per germline, CDR1 SEHNR and CDR2 FQNEAQ (reference sequence). TCRdb's table, derived via immunoSEQ multiplex PCR, lists solely in-frame clones and lacks some. The data show nearly 95,000 clones, 90% to 95% seen once. These data originate in a study of graft-versus-host responses after intestinal transplantation. About the study: Among the recipients, transplants were multivisceral, liver-intestinal, or isolated intestinal. After anti-thymocyte globulin induction, recipients took tacrolimus and steroids for approximately 3 years.

J is TRBJ2-1 and V is TRBV7-9; maybe TRBD2 (5 bases). This specimen was unstimulated CD8+ T cells sorted from spleen or lymph node cells, taken before intestinal transplant. The source is a human donor who received an intestinal transplant. CDR3 loop: CASSLPGRAEQFF. DNA of the CDR3: TGTGCCAGCAGCTTACCCGGGCGGGCCGAGCAGTTCTTC.